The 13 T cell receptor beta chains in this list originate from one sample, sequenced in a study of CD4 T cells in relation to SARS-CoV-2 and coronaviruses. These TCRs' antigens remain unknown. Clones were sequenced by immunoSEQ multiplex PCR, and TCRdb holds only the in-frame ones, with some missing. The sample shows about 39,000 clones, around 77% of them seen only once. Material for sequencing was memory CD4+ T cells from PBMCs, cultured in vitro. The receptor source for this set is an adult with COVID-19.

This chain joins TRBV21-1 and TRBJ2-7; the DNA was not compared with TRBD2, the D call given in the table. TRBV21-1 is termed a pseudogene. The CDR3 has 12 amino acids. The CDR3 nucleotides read TGTGCCAGCTCCATCACCGAGGACGAGCAGTACTTC. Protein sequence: CASSITEDEQYF.

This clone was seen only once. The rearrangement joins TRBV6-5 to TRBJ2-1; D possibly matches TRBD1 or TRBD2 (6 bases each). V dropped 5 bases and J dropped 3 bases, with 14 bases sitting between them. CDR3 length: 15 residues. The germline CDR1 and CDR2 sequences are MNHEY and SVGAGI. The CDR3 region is CASSPEGGGYNEQFF. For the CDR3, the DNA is TGTGCCAGCAGTCCCGAGGGGGGCGGCTACAATGAGCAGTTCTTC.

The CDR3 loop reads CASSQGLRGRRTETQYF. The CDR3 bases are TGTGCCAGCAGCCAAGGACTCCGGGGCAGACGAACAGAGACCCAGTACTTC. The chain is built from TRBV3-1 (or the pseudogene TRBV3-2) and TRBJ2-5; TRBD1 or TRBD2 may be the D gene (5 bases each). Trimming took off 1 base at V and 4 bases at J, with 19 bases between the two ends. From germline, CDR1 is LGHDT and CDR2 YNNKEL (reference sequence). The CDR3 is made up of 17 amino acids.

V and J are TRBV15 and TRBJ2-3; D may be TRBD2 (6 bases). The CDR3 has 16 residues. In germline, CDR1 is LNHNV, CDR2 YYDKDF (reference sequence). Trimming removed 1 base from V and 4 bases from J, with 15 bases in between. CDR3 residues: CATSRVYGSVADTQYF. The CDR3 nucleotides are TGTGCCACCAGCAGAGTCTACGGGAGTGTCGCAGATACGCAGTATTTT.

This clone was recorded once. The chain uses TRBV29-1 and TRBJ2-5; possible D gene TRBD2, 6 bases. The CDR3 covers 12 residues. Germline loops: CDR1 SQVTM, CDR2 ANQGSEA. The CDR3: CRVGGAQETQYF. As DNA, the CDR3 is TGCAGAGTGGGCGGGGCTCAAGAGACCCAGTACTTC. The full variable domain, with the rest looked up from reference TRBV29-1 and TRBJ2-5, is SAVISQKPSRDICQRGTSLTIQCQVDSQVTMMFWYRQQPGQSLTLIATANQGSEATYESGFVIDKFPISRPNLTFSTLTVSNMSPEDSSIYLCRVGGAQETQYFGPGTRLLVL.

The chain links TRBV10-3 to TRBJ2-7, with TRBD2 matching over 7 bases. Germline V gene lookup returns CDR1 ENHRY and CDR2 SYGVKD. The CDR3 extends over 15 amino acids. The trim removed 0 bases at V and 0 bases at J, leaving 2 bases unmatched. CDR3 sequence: CAISESGGSSYEQYF. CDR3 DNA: TGTGCCATCAGTGAGTCTGGCGGGAGCTCCTACGAGCAGTACTTC.

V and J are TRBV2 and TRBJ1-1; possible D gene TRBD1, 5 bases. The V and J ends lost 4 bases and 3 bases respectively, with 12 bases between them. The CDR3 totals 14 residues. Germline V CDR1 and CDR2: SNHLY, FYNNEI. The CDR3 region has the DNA TGTGCCAGCAGTGGGCGGGGGGGTTACACTGAAGCTTTCTTT. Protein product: CASSGRGGYTEAFF.

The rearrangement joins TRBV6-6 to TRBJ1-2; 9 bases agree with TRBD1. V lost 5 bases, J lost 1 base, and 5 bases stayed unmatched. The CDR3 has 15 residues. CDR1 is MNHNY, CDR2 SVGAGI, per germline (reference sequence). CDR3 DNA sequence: TGTGCCAGCAGTCTGACAGGGGGAGTTAACTATGGCTACACCTTC. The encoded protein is CASSLTGGVNYGYTF.

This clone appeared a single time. CDR3: CASSPAGLLSTDTQYF. Here the CDR3 DNA reads TGTGCCAGTAGCCCAGCGGGACTTCTCAGCACAGATACGCAGTATTTT. The J gene is TRBJ2-3, the V gene TRBV19, with TRBD2 identical over 7 bases. This CDR3 is built from 16 residues. Losses at the gene ends were 6 bases for V and 0 bases for J; bases not matched to a gene: 9. Looked up from germline, CDR1 is LNHDA and CDR2 is SQIVND (reference sequence).

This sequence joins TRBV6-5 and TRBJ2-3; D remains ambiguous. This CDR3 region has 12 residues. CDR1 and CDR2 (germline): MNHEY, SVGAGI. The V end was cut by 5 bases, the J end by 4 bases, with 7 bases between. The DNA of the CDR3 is TGTGCCAGCAGTCAGGATTCAGATACGCAGTATTTT. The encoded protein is CASSQDSDTQYF.

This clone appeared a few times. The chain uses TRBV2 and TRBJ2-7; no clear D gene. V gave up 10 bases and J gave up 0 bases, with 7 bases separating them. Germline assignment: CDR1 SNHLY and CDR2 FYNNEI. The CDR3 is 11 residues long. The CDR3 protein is CATGVSYEQYF. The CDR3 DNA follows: TGTGCCACTGGGGTCTCCTACGAGCAGTACTTC.

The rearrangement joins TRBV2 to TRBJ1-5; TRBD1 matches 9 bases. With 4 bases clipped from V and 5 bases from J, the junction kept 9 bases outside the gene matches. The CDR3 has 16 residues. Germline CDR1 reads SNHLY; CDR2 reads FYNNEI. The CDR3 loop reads CASSVLGQGNDQPQHF. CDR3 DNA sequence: TGTGCCAGCAGTGTTCTGGGACAGGGAAATGATCAGCCCCAGCATTTT.

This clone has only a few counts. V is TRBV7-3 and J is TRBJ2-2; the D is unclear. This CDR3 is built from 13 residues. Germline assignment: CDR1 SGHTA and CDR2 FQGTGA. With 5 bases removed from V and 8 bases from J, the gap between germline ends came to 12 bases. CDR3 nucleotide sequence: TGTGCCAGCAGCCGACTTTCTGTGGGGGAGCTGTTTTTT. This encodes CASSRLSVGELFF.